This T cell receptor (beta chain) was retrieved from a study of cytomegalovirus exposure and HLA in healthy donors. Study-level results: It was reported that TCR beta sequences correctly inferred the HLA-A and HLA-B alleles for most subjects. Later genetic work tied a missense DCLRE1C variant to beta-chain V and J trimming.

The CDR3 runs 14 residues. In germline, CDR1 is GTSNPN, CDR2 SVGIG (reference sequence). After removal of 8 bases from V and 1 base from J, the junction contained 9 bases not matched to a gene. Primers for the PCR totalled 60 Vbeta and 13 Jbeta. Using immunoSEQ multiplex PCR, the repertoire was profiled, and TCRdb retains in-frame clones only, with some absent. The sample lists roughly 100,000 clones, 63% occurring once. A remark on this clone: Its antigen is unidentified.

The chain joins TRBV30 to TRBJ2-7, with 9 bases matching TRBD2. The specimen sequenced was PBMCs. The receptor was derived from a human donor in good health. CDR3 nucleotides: TGTGCCCTGGATGCGGGAGGGCTTTCCTACGAGCAGTACTTC. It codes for CALDAGGLSYEQYF.